The 29 T cell receptor beta chains listed next were all sequenced from one sample in a study of CD8+CD57+ T cells in acquired aplastic anemia (dated by TCRdb to 2016 to 2019). TCRdb records Illumina HiSeq 2000 as the sequencer. TCR beta VDJ combination and CDR3 sequence profiling used genomic DNA as the template. The public reads were quality trimmed at Q25 with fastp and then assembled into clones with MiXCR by TCRdb, keeping productive beta chains. Every entry covers one CDR3 protein and lists the most common genes and DNA from its rows. The sample records a few hundred thousand distinct CDR3 sequences, approximately 86% of which are singletons. 40% to 55% of the sample is taken by the ten largest. The patients picked for sequencing were ones in whom flow cytometry had shown an expansion of CD8+CD57+ cells. Sequenced: sorted CD4+, CD8+, or CD8+CD57+ T cells (not recorded which) from PBMCs. The receptors stem from a human donor with aplastic anemia.

The chain uses TRBV9 and TRBJ2-6; D gene unclear. This CDR3 region has 16 residues. Germline CDR1 reads SGDLS; CDR2 reads YYNGEE. V lost 5 bases, J lost 14 bases, and 26 bases lay in between. The CDR3 region has the DNA TGTGCCAGCAGTTATGCGTATAGCAATCAGCCCCAGCTCCTGACTTTC. This codes for CASSYAYSNQPQLLTF.

This clonotype came up once. The rearrangement links TRBV7-9 to TRBJ2-5, with a tentative D call TRBD1 (6 bases). The CDR3 has 15 residues. The germline V gene encodes CDR1 SEHNR and CDR2 FQNEAQ (reference sequence). Trimming pared 3 bases from V and 12 bases from J, leaving 23 bases between. CDR3 loop: CASSFQRRGRGDEYF. The CDR3 nucleotides read TGTGCCAGCAGCTTTCAAAGAAGGGGGAGAGGCGATGAGTACTTC.

Comments on this clonotype: The germline gene is not matched at one end of the junction; a read error may be the cause. The chain links TRBV7-2 to TRBJ2-3; possibly TRBD1 for D (6 bases). CDR1 SGHTA and CDR2 FQGNSA come from the germline V gene. The CDR3 length is 13 residues. The CDR3 reads CASGFTGSADYCF. The CDR3 DNA follows: TGTGCCAGCGGCTTCACAGGGAGCGCCGACTATTGTTTT.

In the case of this clonotype: It is likely a read error, because the conserved phenylalanine at the end of the CDR3 is missing. The DNA is omitted, as the CDR3 cannot be located on it reliably, and the CDR3 follows TCRdb's listing. The chain has TRBV7-2 and TRBJ2-3; the table's D call of TRBD2 was not tested on the DNA. With termini counted, the CDR3 has 13 amino acids. Germline V gene sequence: CDR1 SGHTA, CDR2 FQGNSA. This chain's CDR3 is CASSLETSGRGLV.

CDR3: CASSSSGTWGATHLTF. The CDR3, as DNA: TGTGCCAGCAGCTCATCAGGCACTTGGGGGGCGACCCACCTGACTTTC. V gene TRBV7-3 combines with J gene TRBJ2-6; either TRBD1 or TRBD2 may fit D (6 bases each). The germline CDR1 and CDR2 sequences are SGHTA and FQGTGA. This CDR3 is built from 16 residues. With 4 bases removed from V and 15 bases from J, the gap between germline ends came to 25 bases.

CDR3 residues: CSASKALYKQPQHF. CDR3 in DNA: TGCAGTGCTAGTAAGGCCCTTTACAAGCAGCCCCAGCATTTT. The rearrangement links TRBV20-1 to TRBJ1-5; D uncertain. This CDR3 comprises 14 residues. Germline CDR1 reads DFQATT; CDR2 reads SNEGSKA (reference sequence). V was shortened by 3 bases and J by 7 bases, with 16 bases between the two germline ends.

The chain is built from TRBV19 and TRBJ2-6; 8 bases line up with TRBD1. V shed 7 bases and J 0 bases; nucleotides not matched to a gene: 11. The CDR3 sequence is 18 residues long. Looked up from germline, CDR1 is LNHDA and CDR2 is SQIVND (reference sequence). This CDR3 reads CASNPRTGQSSGANVLTF. DNA of the CDR3: TGTGCCAGTAACCCCCGGACAGGGCAAAGCTCTGGGGCCAACGTCCTGACTTTC. Full variable domain (rest looked up from reference TRBV19 and TRBJ2-6): DGGITQSPKYLFRKEGQNVTLSCEQNLNHDAMYWYRQDPGQGLRLIYYSQIVNDFQKGDIAEGYSVSREKKESFPLTVTSAQKNPTAFYLCASNPRTGQSSGANVLTFGAGSRLTVL.

The chain recombines TRBV5-4 with TRBJ2-5, with TRBD2 matching over 7 bases. The germline gives CDR1 SGHNT, CDR2 YYREEE (reference sequence). With 2 bases clipped from V and 5 bases from J, the junction kept 12 bases outside the gene matches. This CDR3 region has 16 residues. CDR3 in DNA: TGTGCCAGCAGCTTTACTAGGGCTAGCGGTGGGGAGACCCAGTACTTC. Its translation: CASSFTRASGGETQYF.

This clonotype was seen a few times. This may be a read error: a much more frequent sequence differs by one nucleotide. This chain's CDR3 is CASSLAGGRGTQYQFF. Written as DNA, the CDR3 is TGTGCCAGCAGCTTAGCGGGAGGTCGCGGTACGCAGTATCAGTTCTTC. This chain links TRBV7-8 with TRBJ2-1; D might be TRBD2 (6 bases). V dropped 0 bases and J dropped 13 bases, with 22 bases sitting between them. This CDR3 is built from 16 residues. The germline V gene has CDR1 SGHVS and CDR2 FQNEAQ.

Notes on this clonotype: Here the CDR3 omits its conserved ending phenylalanine or tryptophan, so a read error is the likely source. The DNA is omitted, as the CDR3 cannot be located on it reliably, and the CDR3 follows TCRdb's listing. V gene TRBV2 combines with J gene TRBJ2-2; the table names TRBD1, a call not compared with the DNA. The CDR3 is 16 amino acids long, termini counted. CDR1 is SNHLY and CDR2 is FYNNEI in the germline V gene. The CDR3 loop is CASGDGCTDTQEVLSG.

The chain employs TRBV10-3 and TRBJ2-7, with D possibly matching TRBD2 (7 bases). This CDR3 is built from 18 residues. The V gene's germline CDR1 is ENHRY and CDR2 SYGVKD. The ends were cut back, 4 bases at V and 7 bases at J, with 29 bases in the middle. The CDR3 DNA follows: TGTGCCATCAGTGGCGGTGGTCGGGGGGCGGAGATTACGGGTGAGCAGTACTTC. Its protein is CAISGGGRGAEITGEQYF.

With respect to this clonotype: One end of the junction fails to match germline, which may point to a read error. J is TRBJ2-5 and V is TRBV7-9; 7 positions match TRBD1. Germline lookup yields CDR1 SEHNR and CDR2 FQNEAQ (reference sequence). CDR3 length: 12 residues. The CDR3 nucleotides read TGTGCCGGAAAGGGGGCCAGGAAGGGGCGGTGCTTT. Translated, it gives CAGKGARKGRCF.

This clonotype was found a few times. V is TRBV7-8 and J is TRBJ2-1; D possibly corresponds to TRBD1 (5 bases). This CDR3 is 12 amino acids long. V was shortened by 5 bases and J by 6 bases, with 8 bases between the two germline ends. In germline, CDR1 is SGHVS, CDR2 FQNEAQ. As DNA, the CDR3 is TGTGCCAGCAGCATGGGGCGCAATGAGCAGTTCTTC. The encoded protein is CASSMGRNEQFF.

The J gene is TRBJ2-1, the V gene TRBV13; perhaps TRBD2 as D (6 bases). Germline CDR1 PRHDT, CDR2 FYEKMQ (reference sequence). V was pared by 8 bases and J by 8 bases, with 16 bases between. The CDR3 is 13 residues long. Written as DNA, the CDR3 is TGTGCCAGCGTACCTGGGGGGATCCATGAGCAGTTCTTC. Residues: CASVPGGIHEQFF.

With regard to this clonotype: The conserved closing phenylalanine or tryptophan is absent in this CDR3, likely reflecting a read error. The V gene is TRBV2, the J gene TRBJ2-1; 7 bases map to TRBD1. The CDR3 totals 16 residues. The germline CDR1 and CDR2 sequences are SNHLY and FYNNEI. J lost 8 bases, V lost 6 bases, and 16 bases had no gene match. The CDR3 loop is CASSQGGGDAQDEQFC. The CDR3 DNA follows: TGTGCCAGCAGCCAAGGGGGCGGAGACGCTCAGGATGAGCAGTTCTGC.

The chain employs TRBV2 and TRBJ1-4, with 11 bases matching TRBD1. Per germline, CDR1 SNHLY and CDR2 FYNNEI. This CDR3 is built from 12 residues. Trimming cost V 8 bases and J 14 bases; bases outside gene matches: 7. In DNA form, the CDR3 reads TGTGCCAGCGGGACAGGGGGTACAGATCTGTTTTTT. Protein: CASGTGGTDLFF.

Notes on this clonotype: The junction shows a germline mismatch at one end, possibly a read error. The rearrangement joins TRBV7-9 to TRBJ2-5; possibly TRBD1 for D (6 bases). The germline V gene encodes CDR1 SEHNR and CDR2 FQNEAQ (reference sequence). The CDR3 length is 14 residues. The CDR3 sequence: CASSLVSGELILDF. In DNA form, the CDR3 reads TGTGCCAGCAGCTTAGTCTCAGGGGAGCTGATTCTTGACTTC.

A few counts support this clonotype. CDR3 DNA: TGTGCCACCAGCAGAGAGGGGCCCACCCTCCACTTT. Its protein is CATSREGPTLHF. This sequence joins TRBV15 and TRBJ1-6; D is possibly TRBD1 (5 bases). CDR1 and CDR2 (germline): LNHNV, YYDKDF (reference sequence). The length of the CDR3 is 12 residues. V was cut by 0 bases and J by 14 bases, with 8 bases left in between.

V is TRBV29-1 and J is TRBJ1-1; D is ambiguous. CDR1 and CDR2 (germline): SQVTM, ANQGSEA. CDR3 length: 12 amino acids. V lost 7 bases and J lost 1, with 10 bases in between. The CDR3 bases are TGCAGCGCTATCCGCAGGAACACTGAAGCTTTCTTT. This translates into CSAIRRNTEAFF.

This rearrangement joins TRBV7-2 to TRBJ2-3; 7 bases line up with TRBD1. V was clipped by 8 bases and J by 9 bases; unmatched bases: 11. This CDR3 has 13 residues. Per germline, CDR1 SGHTA and CDR2 FQGNSA. CDR3 region: CASGVGGKQTQYF. As DNA, the CDR3 is TGTGCCAGCGGCGTAGGGGGCAAGCAGACGCAGTATTTT.

In this sample, this clonotype turned up once. The junction and the germline gene differ at one end; a read error may be behind it. The J gene is TRBJ2-1, the V gene TRBV2; TRBD2 agrees at 7 bases. Germline CDR1 and CDR2: SNHLY and FYNNEI. The CDR3 length is 13 residues. The CDR3 DNA follows: TGTGCCGGCAGGGACGGGGGGATAGATGAGCAGTTCTTC. It encodes CAGRDGGIDEQFF.

The chain has TRBV9 and TRBJ2-7, with no clear D. Germline-derived CDR1 and CDR2 are SGDLS and YYNGEE. The length of the CDR3 is 18 residues. Trimming shortened V by 5 bases and J by 0 bases, and 24 bases separated the two germline ends. CDR3 protein: CASRGDMNTEAFSYEQYV. The CDR3 nucleotides read TGTGCCAGCAGAGGTGACATGAACACTGAAGCTTTCTCCTACGAGCAGTACGTC.

Turning to this clonotype: As the CDR3 is not closed by the conserved phenylalanine or tryptophan, this likely results from a read error. The DNA is omitted, as the CDR3 cannot be located on it reliably, and the CDR3 follows TCRdb's listing. The rearrangement joins TRBV7-2 to TRBJ2-1; the table's D call TRBD1 went unverified against the DNA. CDR1 and CDR2 (germline): SGHTA, FQGNSA. The CDR3 totals 13 residues, both ends included. CDR3 amino acids: CASSQARWGGDHS.

The chain recombines TRBV7-3 with TRBJ1-5, with unresolved D. This CDR3 is 14 amino acids long. CDR1 is SGHTA, CDR2 FQGTGA, per germline. V lost 5 bases to trimming and J lost 9 bases, with 17 bases between them. CDR3 residues: CASSPPGELRPQHF. CDR3 coding DNA: TGTGCCAGCAGCCCCCCGGGAGAACTGCGGCCCCAGCATTTT.

V usage is TRBV20-1 and J usage is TRBJ2-2; 9 bases map to TRBD2. This CDR3 has 16 residues. Germline V gene data show CDR1 as DFQATT and CDR2 as SNEGSKA (reference sequence). The V segment lost 6 bases and the J segment 3 bases; nucleotides outside the gene matches: 11. CDR3 protein: CSATSDLAGDTGELFF. CDR3 nucleotide sequence: TGCAGTGCCACCAGTGATTTAGCGGGAGACACCGGGGAGCTGTTTTTT.

The rearrangement joins TRBV7-9 to TRBJ2-3; 10 nucleotides align to TRBD2. This CDR3 contains 15 residues. Germline V gene data show CDR1 as SEHNR and CDR2 as FQNEAQ (reference sequence). V lost 4 bases and J lost 12; bases outside the gene matches: 13. In DNA form, the CDR3 reads TGTGCCAGCAGCTCTCAAAGAAGCGGGGGGGATGATCAGTATTTT. It codes for CASSSQRSGGDDQYF.

V usage is TRBV7-8 and J usage is TRBJ1-2; a possible D gene is TRBD1 (5 bases). Germline V gene data show CDR1 as SGHVS and CDR2 as FQNEAQ. Trimming removed 3 bases from V and 5 bases from J, with 19 bases in between. There are 16 residues in the CDR3. The CDR3 is CASSLERDGIIYGYTF. The CDR3 nucleotides are TGTGCCAGCAGCTTGGAGCGGGACGGGATCATATATGGCTACACCTTC.

The V and J genes are TRBV3-1 and TRBJ1-5, with unresolved D. V lost 0 bases and J lost 4, with 7 bases in between. The CDR3 runs to 14 residues. The germline V gene has CDR1 LGHDT and CDR2 YNNKEL (reference sequence). The CDR3 sequence: CASSQDSLNQPQHF. Here the CDR3 DNA reads TGTGCCAGCAGCCAAGACAGTCTAAATCAGCCCCAGCATTTT.

Note on this clonotype: Since no conserved phenylalanine or tryptophan closes the CDR3, a read error is the likely cause. It is unclear where the CDR3 begins or ends on the DNA, so no DNA is shown, and the CDR3 is as TCRdb lists it. This chain joins TRBV9 and TRBJ2-3; the table's D call, TRBD1, has no DNA check behind it. With termini counted, the CDR3 has 13 amino acids. The germline V gene encodes CDR1 SGDLS and CDR2 YYNGEE. CDR3 region: CASSDEASANNEL.